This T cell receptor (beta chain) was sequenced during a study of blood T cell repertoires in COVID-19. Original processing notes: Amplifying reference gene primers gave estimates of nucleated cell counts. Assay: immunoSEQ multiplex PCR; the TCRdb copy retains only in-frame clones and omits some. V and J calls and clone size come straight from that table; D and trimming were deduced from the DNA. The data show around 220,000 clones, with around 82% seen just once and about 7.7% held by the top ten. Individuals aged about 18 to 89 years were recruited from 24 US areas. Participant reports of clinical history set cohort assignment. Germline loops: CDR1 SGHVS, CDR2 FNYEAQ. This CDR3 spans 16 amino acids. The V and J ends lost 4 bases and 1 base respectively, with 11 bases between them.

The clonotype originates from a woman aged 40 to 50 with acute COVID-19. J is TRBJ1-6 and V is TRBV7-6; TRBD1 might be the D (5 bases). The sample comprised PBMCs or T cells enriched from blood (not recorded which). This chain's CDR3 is CASSYGGGSYNSPLHF. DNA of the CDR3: TGTGCCAGCAGCTATGGGGGAGGATCCTATAATTCACCCCTCCACTTT.